This section outlines one T cell receptor (beta chain) sequence together with its context. Its antigen remains unknown. The data were obtained in a study of T cell responses to AZD1222 COVID-19 vaccine. Trimming cost V 3 bases and J 5 bases; bases outside gene matches: 9. The CDR3 has 16 amino acids. The germline V gene has CDR1 MDHEN and CDR2 SYDVKM. Study-level findings and limits: Seropositive at baseline were only a handful of AZD1222 recipients. Regions 160-218 and 743-854 dominated among vaccine-associated CD4 TCRs spanning spike.

Here immunoSEQ multiplex PCR was the method, and the copy in TCRdb shows in-frame clones only, minus some. The table shows about 83,000 clones, with 86% occurring only once. The clonotype was recovered from an adult in good health. This chain links TRBV28 with TRBJ2-3; TRBD1 aligns across 9 bases. The source material was peripheral blood, sampled on day 0 of AZD1222 vaccination. CDR3 sequence: CASSFTGTGLRDTQYF. The CDR3 DNA is TGTGCCAGCAGTTTTACCGGGACAGGGCTTAGAGATACGCAGTATTTT.